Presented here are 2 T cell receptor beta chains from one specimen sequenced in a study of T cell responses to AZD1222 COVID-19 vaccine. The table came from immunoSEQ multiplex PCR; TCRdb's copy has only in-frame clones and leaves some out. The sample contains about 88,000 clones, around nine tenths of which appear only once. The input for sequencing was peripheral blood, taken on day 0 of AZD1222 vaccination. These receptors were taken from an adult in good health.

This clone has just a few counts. In nucleotides, the CDR3 is TGTGCCAGCAGCTTAGTTACCGGGGGGAGTCTCGAGCAGTACTTC. The encoded protein is CASSLVTGGSLEQYF. This chain joins TRBV11-2 and TRBJ2-7, with 7 positions matching TRBD2. Germline V gene lookup returns CDR1 SGHAT and CDR2 FQNNGV. With 1 base clipped from V and 6 bases from J, the junction kept 9 bases outside the gene matches. The CDR3 consists of 15 residues.

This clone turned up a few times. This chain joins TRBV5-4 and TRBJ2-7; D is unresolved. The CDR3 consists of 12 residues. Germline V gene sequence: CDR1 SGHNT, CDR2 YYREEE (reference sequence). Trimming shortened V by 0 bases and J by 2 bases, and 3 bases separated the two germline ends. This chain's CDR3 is CASSLGTYEQYF. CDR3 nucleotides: TGTGCCAGCAGCTTGGGGACCTACGAGCAGTACTTC.